The rows below give T cell receptor beta chains drawn from one sample of a study of blood T cells in healthy people across ages. From the 5' RACE reads, TCRdb called clonotypes with MiXCR, one entry per CDR3 protein. The profile covers around 1,000,000 distinct CDR3 sequences, with around two fifths appearing a single time and about an eighth taken by the ten largest. Sequencing input: blood. These TCRs come from a man in his late teens or twenties in good health. The CDR3 runs from the conserved cysteine through the conserved F or W. D genes are given only for firm matches. Where a row states a size, it is once, few, many or the class of an expanded clone; other rows omit it.

J gene,V gene,clone size,D gene,CDR3 DNA,CDR3 protein
TRBJ2-5,TRBV6-2/TRBV6-3,few,NA,TGTGCCAGTACAATCTACAGCGGAGAGACCCAGTACTTC,CASTIYSGETQYF
TRBJ1-5,TRBV19,NA,TRBD1,TGTGCCAGTACAGACAGGGCTAAGGGCAATCAGCCCCAGCATTTT,CASTDRAKGNQPQHF
TRBJ1-6,TRBV27,NA,NA,TGTGCCAGCAGTTTAAGGGGGTATTCACCCCTCCACTTT,CASSLRGYSPLHF
TRBJ1-2,TRBV5-1,NA,NA,TGCGCCAGCAGCTTGGTGTCAGACTATGGCTACACCTTC,CASSLVSDYGYTF
TRBJ2-7,TRBV29-1,NA,TRBD1,TGCAGCGCCGCACAGGGGACCTCGTACAATGAGCAGTACTTC,CSAAQGTSYNEQYF
TRBJ1-2,TRBV5-1,once,TRBD1,TGCGCCAGCAGCGGCGGGGAGGGACAGGCCATCTATGGCTACACCTTC,CASSGGEGQAIYGYTF
TRBJ2-5,TRBV24-1,few,TRBD1,TGTGCCACCAGTGATCCCAGGGGGCTCCAAGAGACCCAGTACTTC,CATSDPRGLQETQYF
TRBJ1-2,TRBV20-1,few,NA,TGCAGTGCTAGACTCTCCCAACACGGGCCATATGGCTACACCTTC,CSARLSQHGPYGYTF
TRBJ1-5,TRBV7-2,NA,NA,TGTGCCAGCAGCTTATCCCTTCGGGACCAGCCCCAGCATTTT,CASSLSLRDQPQHF
TRBJ1-2,TRBV7-2,once,NA,TGTGCCAGCAGCTTCCTCCGGGGAGGGACCAGACTTAACTATGGCTACACCTTC,CASSFLRGGTRLNYGYTF
TRBJ2-7,TRBV30,NA,TRBD2,TGTGCCTGGAGAGGGCTAGCGGGGGGGAACGAGCAGTACTTC,CAWRGLAGGNEQYF
TRBJ1-1,TRBV12-3/TRBV12-4,NA,NA,TGTGCCAGCAGTTTAAAGGTGGAAACTGAAGCTTTCTTT,CASSLKVETEAFF
TRBJ2-1,TRBV7-2,NA,TRBD1,TGTGCCAGCAGTTACGGGACAGCCCCTTACGAGCAGTTCTTC,CASSYGTAPYEQFF
TRBJ1-2,TRBV5-1,many,NA,TGCGCCAGCAGCTTGGAGACGGGAGGAAGCTATGGCTACACCTTC,CASSLETGGSYGYTF
TRBJ1-6,TRBV12-3/TRBV12-4,few,TRBD1,TGTGCCAGCAGTCGGACAGGGGGAAATAATTCACCCCTCCACTTT,CASSRTGGNNSPLHF
TRBJ1-4,TRBV25-1,NA,TRBD1,TGTGCCAGCAGTGATCGGCAGGGGGGGAATGAAAAACTGTTTTTT,CASSDRQGGNEKLFF
TRBJ1-5,TRBV6-1,NA,NA,TGTACCAGCAGTGAGGTGTGGGTACGAGGGGATCAGCCCCAGCATTTT,CTSSEVWVRGDQPQHF
TRBJ2-7,TRBV9,few,NA,TGTGCCAGCAGCGCCAACCCCGGGTCCCTCTACGAGCAGTACTTC,CASSANPGSLYEQYF
TRBJ1-4,TRBV4-3,NA,NA,TGCGCCAGCAGCCAAGATGGGCAGACGGACGCAACTAATGAAAAACTGTTTTTT,CASSQDGQTDATNEKLFF
TRBJ2-5,TRBV12-3/TRBV12-4,many,NA,TGTGCCAGCAGTTTAGGGGCAAGCCAAGAGACCCAGTACTTC,CASSLGASQETQYF
TRBJ2-2,TRBV12-3/TRBV12-4,few,NA,TGTGCCAGCGGCCGACTAGTCCCCGGGGAGCTGTTTTTT,CASGRLVPGELFF
TRBJ2-5,TRBV12-3/TRBV12-4,NA,NA,TGTGCCAGCAGTTACAGGGTTCTCCAAGAGACCCAGTACTTC,CASSYRVLQETQYF
TRBJ2-2,TRBV4-3,NA,NA,TGCGCCAGCAGCGACATCAACGCAACCCCAGCACACCTCGGGAACACCGGGGAGCTGTTTTTT,CASSDINATPAHLGNTGELFF
TRBJ2-3,TRBV14,NA,NA,TGTGCCAGCAGCCAAGGGAGCGGGTCCCTCACAGATACGCAGTATTTT,CASSQGSGSLTDTQYF
TRBJ2-4,TRBV21-1,few,NA,TGTGCCAGCAGCAAAACGGCAGGGCCTCTAGCCAAAAACATTCAGTACTTC,CASSKTAGPLAKNIQYF
TRBJ2-1,TRBV9,NA,TRBD1,TGTGCCAGCAGCGTATTAACAGGGGGGAATGAGCAGTTCTTC,CASSVLTGGNEQFF
TRBJ1-2,TRBV7-6,NA,NA,TGTGCCAGCAGCCCCTCGGTCCAGGGCGTTAACTATGGCTACACCTTC,CASSPSVQGVNYGYTF
TRBJ2-7,TRBV5-1,few,NA,TGCGCCAGCAGCTTTTTAGGGGTCGGCCAACCTTCCTCCTACGAGCAGTACTTC,CASSFLGVGQPSSYEQYF
TRBJ2-3,TRBV15,NA,NA,TGTGCCGCCAGCAGAGATCATGGAGCTGATACGCAGTATTTT,CAASRDHGADTQYF
TRBJ2-3,TRBV7-2,NA,NA,TGTGCCAGCAGCCCGGCGCGGGCCTCAGATACGCAGTATTTT,CASSPARASDTQYF
TRBJ2-4,TRBV7-4,few,NA,TGTGCCAGCAGCTTAGTGGCATTAAGGACCAAAAACATTCAGTACTTC,CASSLVALRTKNIQYF
TRBJ2-6,TRBV7-2,few,NA,TGTGCCAGCAGCTTCCCCGCTTCTGGGGCCAACGTCCTGACTTTC,CASSFPASGANVLTF
TRBJ2-1,TRBV27,NA,NA,TGTGCCAGCAGTCCCTACACTAGCTGGGGGGCCGCGCGATTCTTC,CASSPYTSWGAARFF
TRBJ2-7,TRBV7-6,NA,NA,TGTGCCAGCAGCTTATATGCGCTCGGTCTAGAAGCAAACAATGAGCAGTACTTC,CASSLYALGLEANNEQYF
TRBJ2-3,TRBV7-2,NA,NA,TGTCCCAGCAGCTTCAGGGACACAGATACGCAGTATTTT,CPSSFRDTDTQYF
TRBJ2-3,TRBV3-1,NA,TRBD1,TGTGCCAGCAGCCGTGACAGGGGATCCCGAGTTGGTACGCAGTATTTT,CASSRDRGSRVGTQYF
TRBJ1-5,TRBV4-1,few,TRBD1,TGCGCCAGCAGTCTGGACAGGACCTTTAATCAGCCCCAGCATTTT,CASSLDRTFNQPQHF
TRBJ1-5,TRBV4-1,NA,NA,TGCGCCAGCAGCCCTGAACCGGGGGCAGCGGGGCAGCCCCAGCATTTT,CASSPEPGAAGQPQHF
TRBJ1-2,TRBV25-1,few,TRBD1,TGTGCCAGCAGTCCCCCGACAGGGGGCTTGGATGGCTACACCTTC,CASSPPTGGLDGYTF
TRBJ2-5,TRBV12-3/TRBV12-4,NA,TRBD2,TGTGCCAGCAGTTATAGCGGGTCTAACCAAGAGACCCAGTACTTC,CASSYSGSNQETQYF
TRBJ1-2,TRBV7-2,NA,NA,TGTGCCAGCAGCTTTTCCGGGACATTCCCTTATGGCTACACCTTC,CASSFSGTFPYGYTF
TRBJ2-1,TRBV7-9,NA,TRBD2,TGTGCCAGCAGCTTAGCGGGGGGGAAGGGGAGCTCCTACAATGAGCAGTTCTTC,CASSLAGGKGSSYNEQFF
TRBJ2-7,TRBV12-3/TRBV12-4,NA,NA,TGTGCCAGCAGTTTAAATCCCGGGCAGGGCTACGAGCAGTACTTC,CASSLNPGQGYEQYF
TRBJ1-1,TRBV7-9,NA,TRBD1,TGTGCCAGCAGCTTAGTTCAGGGGGACGCTTTCTTT,CASSLVQGDAFF
TRBJ1-4,TRBV20-1,few,NA,TGCAGTGCTAGAGATATGTTAAGGAGACAGGCCTTTAATGAAAAACTGTTTTTT,CSARDMLRRQAFNEKLFF
TRBJ2-7,TRBV14,NA,TRBD1,TGTGCCAGCAACAAGGACAGGGGAGGGAATGAGCAGTACTTC,CASNKDRGGNEQYF
TRBJ1-2,TRBV6-5,NA,TRBD1,TGTGCCAGCAGTTTCGGACAGGGGCGTAACTATGGCTACACCTTC,CASSFGQGRNYGYTF
TRBJ1-5,TRBV2,NA,NA,TGTGCCAGCAGTGAAGAGTATAGCAATCAGCCCCAGCATTTT,CASSEEYSNQPQHF
TRBJ2-7,TRBV5-1,NA,TRBD2,TGCGCCAGCAAGCGGGGCAGCCCCTACGAGCAGTACTTC,CASKRGSPYEQYF
TRBJ1-2,TRBV4-1,NA,NA,TGCGCCAGCAGCCAAGAAGGGGGGAACTTGTGGGGCTACACCTTC,CASSQEGGNLWGYTF
TRBJ2-1,TRBV11-2,few,NA,TGTGCCAGCCGGAAGGTAGCGGACAATGAGCAGTTCTTC,CASRKVADNEQFF
TRBJ1-4,TRBV12-3/TRBV12-4,NA,NA,TGTGCCAGCAGGCCCGTAGGGGGGGGCGGGAGAAGACTGTTTTTT,CASRPVGGGGRRLFF
TRBJ2-5,TRBV12-3/TRBV12-4,NA,NA,TGTGCCAGCAGTTTTGGCAGGAATGAGGACGCAATTGCCCAGTACTTC,CASSFGRNEDAIAQYF